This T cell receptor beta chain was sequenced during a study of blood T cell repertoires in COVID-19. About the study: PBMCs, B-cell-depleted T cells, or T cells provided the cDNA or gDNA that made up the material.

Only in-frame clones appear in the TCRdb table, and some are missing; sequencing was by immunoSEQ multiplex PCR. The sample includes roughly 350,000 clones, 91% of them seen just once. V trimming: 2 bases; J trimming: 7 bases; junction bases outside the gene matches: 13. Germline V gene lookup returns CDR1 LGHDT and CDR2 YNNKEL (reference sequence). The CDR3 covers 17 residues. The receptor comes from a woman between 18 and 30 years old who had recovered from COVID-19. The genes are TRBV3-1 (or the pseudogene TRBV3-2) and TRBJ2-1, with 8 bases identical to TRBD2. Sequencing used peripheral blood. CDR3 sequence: CASSQMSRTSIGNEQFF. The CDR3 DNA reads TGTGCCAGCAGCCAAATGAGTAGGACTAGCATCGGGAATGAGCAGTTCTTC.